A selection of T cell receptor beta chains follows, all from one sample in a study of siplizumab effects on memory and regulatory T cells. Here immunoSEQ multiplex PCR was the method, and the copy in TCRdb shows in-frame clones only, minus some. This sample has roughly 100,000 clones, with more than 85% found just once. Input material: CD4+ T cells sorted from blood. The receptors here all came from a human donor in good health. Both conserved end residues are part of each CDR3. Each record gives: J gene, clone size, D gene, V gene, CDR3 DNA, CDR3 protein. D genes are given only for firm matches. Clone size is stated in some rows and not others, as once, few, many or a class when expanded.

TRBJ1-1	.	TRBD1	TRBV19	TGTGCCAGCAGCTTCGGGACAGCCATGAACACTGAAGCTTTCTTT	CASSFGTAMNTEAFF
TRBJ2-7	.	.	TRBV7-5	TGTGCCAGAAGCTTAGGGGGGGCTAGCGGAAACTACGAGCAGTACTTC	CARSLGGASGNYEQYF
TRBJ1-1	.	.	TRBV5-4	TGTGCCAGCAGCAAGGGACTCAAGAACACTGAAGCTTTCTTT	CASSKGLKNTEAFF
TRBJ1-1	once	.	TRBV15	TGTGCCACCAGCAGACAACCGGGACTCTGGAACACTGAAGCTTTCTTT	CATSRQPGLWNTEAFF
TRBJ1-1	.	.	TRBV4-1	TGCGCCAGCAGCCTTCAAGGGGAGGTTAACACTGAAGCTTTCTTT	CASSLQGEVNTEAFF
TRBJ2-1	.	.	TRBV18	TGTGCCAGCTCACCACCGAAGGGGCGCAATGAGCAGTTCTTC	CASSPPKGRNEQFF
TRBJ1-5	.	.	TRBV6-6	TGTGCCAGCAGTTACTCCCGGGACGGCTATCAGCCCCAGCATTTT	CASSYSRDGYQPQHF
TRBJ1-2	.	.	TRBV30	TGTGCCTGGAGTGTCACCACGACCTACTATGGCTACACCTTC	CAWSVTTTYYGYTF
TRBJ1-2	.	TRBD1	TRBV5-6	TGTGCCAGCAGCCCGCGGGCAGGGGGGAACTATGGCTACACCTTC	CASSPRAGGNYGYTF
TRBJ2-6	once	.	TRBV6-1	TGTGCCAGCAGCACCGGTTCTGGGGCCAACGTCCTGACTTTC	CASSTGSGANVLTF
TRBJ2-7	once	.	TRBV6-1	TGTGCCAGCAGGCGACAGGAGCTACCCGAGCAGTACTTC	CASRRQELPEQYF
TRBJ1-4	once	.	TRBV15	TGTGCCACCAGCAGCGACAGAACAACTAATGAAAAACTGTTTTTT	CATSSDRTTNEKLFF
TRBJ2-5	.	.	TRBV7-3	TGTGCCAGCAGCTTAACAGAGAGCCCCGGAGAGACCCAGTACTTC	CASSLTESPGETQYF
TRBJ2-6	.	.	TRBV19	TGTGCCAGTAGTATCTGGCGAATCTCTGGGGCCAACGTCCTGACTTTC	CASSIWRISGANVLTF
TRBJ2-7	.	.	TRBV5-5	TGTGCCAGCAGCACTCCACAGGGTTACGAGCAGTACTTC	CASSTPQGYEQYF
TRBJ2-3	.	.	TRBV9	TGTGCCAGCACTACGGGGGCCGGAGATACGCAGTATTTT	CASTTGAGDTQYF
TRBJ2-3	.	.	TRBV4-1	TGCGCCAGCAGCCAAGTAACAGTCCTTAGCACAGATACGCAGTATTTT	CASSQVTVLSTDTQYF
TRBJ2-3	.	.	TRBV2	TGTGCCAGCAGTGAAGGGGGTAGTAAAGATACGCAGTATTTT	CASSEGGSKDTQYF
TRBJ2-1	once	.	TRBV5-4	TGTGCCAGCAGCCGGACACCCCAGAATGAGCAGTTCTTC	CASSRTPQNEQFF
TRBJ2-3	.	TRBD1	TRBV7-3	TGTGCCAGCAGCTTCGACAGGGGGCTCACAGATACGCAGTATTTT	CASSFDRGLTDTQYF
TRBJ1-1	.	.	TRBV11-3	TGTGCCAGCAGCTTAGGGGCAAAACCGAACACTGAAGCTTTCTTT	CASSLGAKPNTEAFF
TRBJ2-1	few	.	TRBV19	TGTGCCAGTAGTCAAAACTCCTACAATGAGCAGTTCTTC	CASSQNSYNEQFF
TRBJ2-2	.	TRBD2	TRBV4-3	TGCGCCAGCAGCGAAAGGGGACTAGCAGGCGGGGAGCTGTTTTTT	CASSERGLAGGELFF